Sequencing of this T cell receptor beta chain was carried out in a study of blood T cell repertoires in COVID-19. Study summary: Samples of COVID-19 (acute and convalescent) were obtained from the United States, Italy and Spain. Sources were T cells, B-cell-depleted T cells, or PBMCs; the material itself was cDNA or gDNA.

Authors' data handling: Reference gene primer amplification gave estimated nucleated cell counts. The assay was immunoSEQ multiplex PCR, and TCRdb's table has in-frame clones only and misses some. That table is the source of V, J and clone size, and D and trimming were worked out from the DNA. The table records some 170,000 clones, over 70% of them present only once. Trimming left V 6 bases short and J 5 bases short, with 16 bases between. CDR1 is MNHEY, CDR2 SVGAGI, per germline. This CDR3 contains 14 residues. This clone showed up just once. The specimen sequenced was peripheral blood. The source is a woman of 80 years or more with active or convalescent COVID-19. The gene calls are TRBV6-5 and TRBJ1-2; D remains ambiguous. This CDR3 reads CASSRSGVGYGYTF. In DNA form, the CDR3 reads TGTGCCAGCAGCCGATCCGGGGTCGGATATGGCTACACCTTC.